At least ten counts were recorded for the clone carrying this TCR beta chain. This sample is part of a study of T-cell reconstitution after alpha-beta-depleted transplantation in children. Unique molecular identifiers tagged the TCRbeta library. MiXCR, applied by TCRdb to the PCR reads, yields one record per CDR3 protein. The data hold some 640,000 distinct CDR3 sequences, with 16% observed a single time. Unmatched junction bases numbered 3, after V lost 1 base and J lost 2 bases. Germline lookup yields CDR1 DFQATT and CDR2 SNEGSKA (reference sequence). The CDR3 covers 14 residues. The clonotype originates from a human donor who donated a stem cell graft to a child with acute myeloid leukemia. The chain joins TRBV20-1 to TRBJ2-3; TRBD2 matches 7 bases. The source material was PBMCs from the stem cell graft donor, sampled from the stem cell graft. This CDR3 reads CSARAGGNTDTQYF. For the CDR3, the DNA is TGCAGTGCTAGAGCGGGGGGAAACACAGATACGCAGTATTTT.